This TCR beta chain came from a study of T cell changes during pregnancy in multiple sclerosis. Trimming removed 11 bases from V and 2 bases from J; junction bases left unmatched: 11. Germline assignment: CDR1 MNHNS and CDR2 SASEGT. The CDR3 runs 15 residues. Clones were sequenced by immunoSEQ multiplex PCR, and TCRdb holds only the in-frame ones, with some missing. The sample has 35,000 to 45,000 clones, roughly 91% seen once; the top ten hold under 0.65%. This specimen consisted of CD4+ T cells from peripheral blood mononuclear cells, obtained in the first trimester of pregnancy. V and J are TRBV6-1 and TRBJ2-3; 9 positions match TRBD2. This TCR came from a female donor with multiple sclerosis, enrolled in a pregnancy study. Written as DNA, the CDR3 is TGTGCCTCAGGACTAGCGCCCATTACCACAGATACGCAGTATTTT. Residues: CASGLAPITTDTQYF.